This entry lists 3 T cell receptor beta chains sequenced from one sample in a study of blood T cell repertoires in COVID-19. Produced via immunoSEQ multiplex PCR; TCRdb's table is partial and in-frame only. The data show some 250,000 clones, 80% to 85% seen once. The sequenced material came from peripheral blood. These receptors were obtained from a woman aged 18-29 years with acute or convalescent COVID-19.

In its sample, this clone was seen once. This chain connects TRBV5-1 to TRBJ1-2; 11 nucleotides match TRBD1. From germline, CDR1 is SGHRS and CDR2 YFSETQ. This CDR3 is 13 amino acids long. J gave up 8 bases and V 4 bases, and 4 bases lay outside the gene matches. CDR3 in DNA: TGCGCCAGCAGCCCCGGGACAGGGGGAGGCTACACCTTC. Translation gives CASSPGTGGGYTF.

The rearrangement uses TRBV6-6 and TRBJ2-1; TRBD2 matches 15 bases. CDR1 is MNHNY, CDR2 SVGAGI, per germline (reference sequence). The CDR3 consists of 17 residues. The V gene end was trimmed by 6 bases and the J gene end by 4 bases; junction bases not matched to a gene: 7. This CDR3 is CASRRGTSGRSYNEQFF. As DNA, the CDR3 is TGTGCCAGCAGGCGAGGGACTAGCGGGAGGTCATACAATGAGCAGTTCTTC.

The rearrangement uses TRBV5-6 and TRBJ1-1; perhaps TRBD1 as D (6 bases). With 4 bases removed from V and 0 bases from J, the gap between germline ends came to 13 bases. Germline values: CDR1 SGHDT, CDR2 YYEEEE. This CDR3 spans 15 amino acids. CDR3: CASSTTGFMNTEAFF. The CDR3 DNA reads as TGTGCCAGCAGCACGACAGGTTTCATGAACACTGAAGCTTTCTTT.